These T cell receptor beta chains were read from a single sample in a study of cytomegalovirus exposure and HLA in healthy donors. Sequencing used immunoSEQ multiplex PCR; TCRdb keeps in-frame clones, though not all of them. The repertoire holds 60,000 to 75,000 clones, with around 76% as singletons. Specimen: PBMCs. The receptors derive from a woman aged 25 to 39 in good health and CMV-seropositive. CDR3s include the opening cysteine and the closing phenylalanine or tryptophan. The order of the fields is J gene, V gene, D gene, clone size, CDR3 DNA, CDR3 protein. The D gene is left open where the match is weak. Only part of the rows carry a size: once, few, many, or a class if the clone is expanded.

j_gene: TRBJ2-3; v_gene: TRBV10-2; d_gene: TRBD2; abundance: NA; CDR3nt: TGCGCCAGCAGTTTTAGCGGGAGAGCAGATACGCAGTATTTT; CDR3aa: CASSFSGRADTQYF
j_gene: TRBJ2-1; v_gene: TRBV11-2; d_gene: NA; abundance: NA; CDR3nt: TGTGCCAGCAGCTTAGATTTTCGTCAGGAGCAGTTCTTC; CDR3aa: CASSLDFRQEQFF
j_gene: TRBJ1-2; v_gene: TRBV30; d_gene: NA; abundance: NA; CDR3nt: TGTGCCTGGAGGACCCGACAGAACTATGGCTACACCTTC; CDR3aa: CAWRTRQNYGYTF
j_gene: TRBJ1-2; v_gene: TRBV29-1; d_gene: NA; abundance: NA; CDR3nt: TGCAGCGTTGAAAGGGAGTACGGCTATGGCTACACCTTC; CDR3aa: CSVEREYGYGYTF
j_gene: TRBJ1-2; v_gene: TRBV29-1; d_gene: NA; abundance: NA; CDR3nt: TGCAGCGTTGGGGTTATCCAGGGCGGCTACACCTTC; CDR3aa: CSVGVIQGGYTF
j_gene: TRBJ2-1; v_gene: TRBV30; d_gene: TRBD2; abundance: NA; CDR3nt: TGTGCCTGGAGTTGGGCGGGAGCGGGGAGTGAGCAGTTCTTC; CDR3aa: CAWSWAGAGSEQFF
j_gene: TRBJ1-2; v_gene: TRBV29-1; d_gene: TRBD1; abundance: few; CDR3nt: TGCAGCGTGGGACAGGGGGCTCGGGACTATGGCTACACCTTC; CDR3aa: CSVGQGARDYGYTF
j_gene: TRBJ1-1; v_gene: TRBV5-6; d_gene: NA; abundance: NA; CDR3nt: TGTGCCAGTATCGTTTCTCCCTTCAACACTGAAGCTTTCTTT; CDR3aa: CASIVSPFNTEAFF
j_gene: TRBJ2-7; v_gene: TRBV7-6; d_gene: NA; abundance: few; CDR3nt: TGTGCCAGCAGCTTAAGGGGGTACGAGCAGTACTTC; CDR3aa: CASSLRGYEQYF
j_gene: TRBJ1-2; v_gene: TRBV18; d_gene: TRBD1; abundance: NA; CDR3nt: TGTGCCAGCTCACCACCCCTGACAGGGTTCTATGGCTACACCTTC; CDR3aa: CASSPPLTGFYGYTF
j_gene: TRBJ1-5; v_gene: TRBV20-1; d_gene: NA; abundance: NA; CDR3nt: TGCAGTGCGGAGGGCGATCAGCCCCAGCATTTT; CDR3aa: CSAEGDQPQHF
j_gene: TRBJ2-7; v_gene: TRBV13; d_gene: TRBD2; abundance: NA; CDR3nt: TGTGCCAGCAGCTTAGTAACAGCGGGAGTCCACGAGCAGTACTTC; CDR3aa: CASSLVTAGVHEQYF
j_gene: TRBJ2-1; v_gene: TRBV30; d_gene: TRBD2; abundance: NA; CDR3nt: TGTGCCTGGAGTCGGGTGGCGGGAGGGGTCGAGCAGTTCTTC; CDR3aa: CAWSRVAGGVEQFF
j_gene: TRBJ2-1; v_gene: TRBV10-3; d_gene: TRBD2; abundance: NA; CDR3nt: TGTGCCATCAGTGCGGCCGGGACTAGCGGTCTCAATGAGCAGTTCTTC; CDR3aa: CAISAAGTSGLNEQFF
j_gene: TRBJ2-5; v_gene: TRBV15; d_gene: NA; abundance: once; CDR3nt: TGTGCCACCAGCAGGACGGGGAGAGAGACCCAGTACTTC; CDR3aa: CATSRTGRETQYF
j_gene: TRBJ2-7; v_gene: TRBV6-1; d_gene: TRBD1; abundance: NA; CDR3nt: TGTGCCAGCGGTCCGGGACAGAGGACCTACGAGCAGTACTTC; CDR3aa: CASGPGQRTYEQYF
j_gene: TRBJ1-2; v_gene: TRBV5-8; d_gene: TRBD1; abundance: NA; CDR3nt: TGTGCCAGCAGCTTGGGACAGGGGGACGGCTACACCTTC; CDR3aa: CASSLGQGDGYTF
j_gene: TRBJ2-6; v_gene: TRBV6-5; d_gene: NA; abundance: NA; CDR3nt: TGTGCCAGCAGTTACTCCTTGAGCTCTGGGGCCAACGTCCTGACTTTC; CDR3aa: CASSYSLSSGANVLTF
j_gene: TRBJ1-5; v_gene: TRBV27; d_gene: NA; abundance: once; CDR3nt: TGTGCCAGCAGTTTCAGGGACAATCAGCCCCAGCATTTT; CDR3aa: CASSFRDNQPQHF
j_gene: TRBJ1-1; v_gene: TRBV2; d_gene: TRBD1; abundance: NA; CDR3nt: TGTGCCACCGCCGGACAGGGGGCCGTAGGAGCTTTCTTT; CDR3aa: CATAGQGAVGAFF
j_gene: TRBJ2-1; v_gene: TRBV4-2; d_gene: TRBD1; abundance: NA; CDR3nt: TGTGCCAGCAGCCAAGATCCGGACAGGGGGTACAATGAGCAGTTCTTC; CDR3aa: CASSQDPDRGYNEQFF
j_gene: TRBJ1-3; v_gene: TRBV29-1; d_gene: NA; abundance: NA; CDR3nt: TGCAGCGTTGATGGGCAGGGGCGAAACACCATATATTTT; CDR3aa: CSVDGQGRNTIYF
j_gene: TRBJ2-2; v_gene: TRBV29-1; d_gene: TRBD1; abundance: NA; CDR3nt: TGCAGCGTTGGGGATCAGGGGGCGCGCACCGGGGAGCTGTTTTTT; CDR3aa: CSVGDQGARTGELFF
j_gene: TRBJ1-1; v_gene: TRBV20-1; d_gene: NA; abundance: once; CDR3nt: TGCAGTGCTAGTTTTAAAACTGAAGCTTTCTTT; CDR3aa: CSASFKTEAFF
j_gene: TRBJ1-1; v_gene: TRBV4-3; d_gene: NA; abundance: few; CDR3nt: TGCGCCAGCAGCCAAGATGCGAGGGAATCCACTGAAGCTTTCTTT; CDR3aa: CASSQDARESTEAFF
j_gene: TRBJ2-2; v_gene: TRBV28; d_gene: NA; abundance: NA; CDR3nt: TGTGCCAGCAGTTTTAGGGGTAGCGGGGAGCTGTTTTTT; CDR3aa: CASSFRGSGELFF
j_gene: TRBJ1-3; v_gene: TRBV7-8; d_gene: TRBD1; abundance: NA; CDR3nt: TGTGCCAGCAGCTACGGGACAGGGGGAAACACCATATATTTT; CDR3aa: CASSYGTGGNTIYF
j_gene: TRBJ2-4; v_gene: TRBV4-1; d_gene: TRBD1; abundance: NA; CDR3nt: TGCGCCAGCAGCCAGACCGGGACAGGGGATAACATTCAGTACTTC; CDR3aa: CASSQTGTGDNIQYF
j_gene: TRBJ1-4; v_gene: TRBV6-5; d_gene: NA; abundance: NA; CDR3nt: TGTGCCAGCAGCCAGAATGAAAAACTGTTTTTT; CDR3aa: CASSQNEKLFF
j_gene: TRBJ1-2; v_gene: TRBV29-1; d_gene: TRBD1; abundance: NA; CDR3nt: TGCAGCGCCAGGGGGCTCGGTGGCTACACCTTC; CDR3aa: CSARGLGGYTF
j_gene: TRBJ1-1; v_gene: TRBV7-8; d_gene: TRBD1; abundance: NA; CDR3nt: TGTGCCAGCAGCCAACAGGGGGTTCGGAACACTGAAGCTTTCTTT; CDR3aa: CASSQQGVRNTEAFF
j_gene: TRBJ2-2; v_gene: TRBV6-1; d_gene: NA; abundance: NA; CDR3nt: TGTGCCAGCATCATCGGCCGGGGGAGCCCCGGGGAGCTGTTTTTT; CDR3aa: CASIIGRGSPGELFF
j_gene: TRBJ1-3; v_gene: TRBV30; d_gene: NA; abundance: NA; CDR3nt: TGTGCCTGGAGTCCGCCCGGGGGGGGAACCGCTGGAAACACCATATATTTT; CDR3aa: CAWSPPGGGTAGNTIYF
j_gene: TRBJ2-7; v_gene: TRBV28; d_gene: TRBD1; abundance: NA; CDR3nt: TGTGCCAGCAGAGTCGGAATAAAGGGGACAGGGGTCACCTACGAGCAGTACTTC; CDR3aa: CASRVGIKGTGVTYEQYF
j_gene: TRBJ2-3; v_gene: TRBV5-4; d_gene: TRBD2; abundance: NA; CDR3nt: TGTGCCAGCAGCAATCTAGCGGGAGGGCGCACAGATACGCAGTATTTT; CDR3aa: CASSNLAGGRTDTQYF
j_gene: TRBJ2-1; v_gene: TRBV11-3; d_gene: NA; abundance: NA; CDR3nt: TGTGCCAGCAGCTTAGGGGTTATGGGGACAAGTGAGCAGTTCTTC; CDR3aa: CASSLGVMGTSEQFF
j_gene: TRBJ1-4; v_gene: TRBV4-3; d_gene: TRBD1; abundance: NA; CDR3nt: TGCGCCAGCAGCCAAGATTGGACAGGCCGAAGTGAAAAACTGTTTTTT; CDR3aa: CASSQDWTGRSEKLFF
j_gene: TRBJ1-5; v_gene: TRBV30; d_gene: NA; abundance: NA; CDR3nt: TGTGCCTGGAGTGAACAGCTAAATCAGCCCCAGCATTTT; CDR3aa: CAWSEQLNQPQHF
j_gene: TRBJ1-5; v_gene: TRBV19; d_gene: NA; abundance: few; CDR3nt: TGTGCCAGTAGTATATGGGGGGATAATCAGCCCCAGCATTTT; CDR3aa: CASSIWGDNQPQHF
j_gene: TRBJ1-1; v_gene: TRBV30; d_gene: TRBD1; abundance: NA; CDR3nt: TGTGCCTGGAGTACAGGGGGCGCGGGGGCTTTCTTT; CDR3aa: CAWSTGGAGAFF
j_gene: TRBJ2-2; v_gene: TRBV7-2; d_gene: NA; abundance: NA; CDR3nt: TGTGCCAGCAGGTTCGAGGTGTACACCGGGGAGCTGTTTTTT; CDR3aa: CASRFEVYTGELFF
j_gene: TRBJ1-2; v_gene: TRBV6-1; d_gene: NA; abundance: NA; CDR3nt: TGTGCCAGCAGTCCCTCGACTATTAACTATGGCTACACCTTC; CDR3aa: CASSPSTINYGYTF
j_gene: TRBJ2-7; v_gene: TRBV6-5; d_gene: TRBD2; abundance: NA; CDR3nt: TGTGCCAGCAGCTCTAGCGGGAACGAGCAGTACTTC; CDR3aa: CASSSSGNEQYF
j_gene: TRBJ2-1; v_gene: TRBV6-1; d_gene: TRBD2; abundance: NA; CDR3nt: TGTGCCAGCAGTGCCCTAGCGGGAGAGGGTTGGAATGAGCAGTTCTTC; CDR3aa: CASSALAGEGWNEQFF
j_gene: TRBJ1-1; v_gene: TRBV4-1; d_gene: NA; abundance: NA; CDR3nt: TGCGCCAGCAGCCAAGGTGTTTCAAGGGGCAACACTGAAGCTTTCTTT; CDR3aa: CASSQGVSRGNTEAFF
j_gene: TRBJ1-4; v_gene: TRBV7-3; d_gene: NA; abundance: few; CDR3nt: TGTGCCAGCAGCTTACTTTCAGGAGAAAAACTGTTTTTT; CDR3aa: CASSLLSGEKLFF
j_gene: TRBJ2-3; v_gene: TRBV6-1; d_gene: NA; abundance: NA; CDR3nt: TGTGCCAGCAGTGACCAGGGAAGCACAGATACGCAGTATTTT; CDR3aa: CASSDQGSTDTQYF
j_gene: TRBJ1-5; v_gene: TRBV19; d_gene: NA; abundance: NA; CDR3nt: TGTGCCAGTAGTAAGGACAGTCCTAATCAGCCCCAGCATTTT; CDR3aa: CASSKDSPNQPQHF
j_gene: TRBJ2-1; v_gene: TRBV7-9; d_gene: TRBD1; abundance: NA; CDR3nt: TGTGCCAGCAGCTCCGGGACAGGCGGGGTTGAGCAGTTCTTC; CDR3aa: CASSSGTGGVEQFF
j_gene: TRBJ1-5; v_gene: TRBV7-6; d_gene: NA; abundance: NA; CDR3nt: TGTGCCAGCAGCTTATCGGAGGATCAGCCCCAGCATTTT; CDR3aa: CASSLSEDQPQHF
j_gene: TRBJ2-7; v_gene: TRBV7-9; d_gene: TRBD1; abundance: NA; CDR3nt: TGTGCCAGCAGCCTCCGGGACAGCTCGTCCTACGAGCAGTACTTC; CDR3aa: CASSLRDSSSYEQYF
j_gene: TRBJ2-2; v_gene: TRBV11-2; d_gene: NA; abundance: few; CDR3nt: TGTGCCAGCAGCTTCTCGCCCAGCGGGGAGCTGTTTTTT; CDR3aa: CASSFSPSGELFF
j_gene: TRBJ1-3; v_gene: TRBV5-4; d_gene: NA; abundance: few; CDR3nt: TGTGCCAGCAGCTGGGCCCAAGGGGGCTCTGGAAACACCATATATTTT; CDR3aa: CASSWAQGGSGNTIYF
j_gene: TRBJ2-7; v_gene: TRBV2; d_gene: NA; abundance: NA; CDR3nt: TGTGCCAGCAGCGAAAACCGGGACATCCTCTCCTACGAGCAGTACTTC; CDR3aa: CASSENRDILSYEQYF
j_gene: TRBJ2-6; v_gene: TRBV14; d_gene: NA; abundance: NA; CDR3nt: TGTGCCAGCAGCCAAGATCAGAAAGGGGTTACTTCTGGGGCCAACGTCCTGACTTTC; CDR3aa: CASSQDQKGVTSGANVLTF
j_gene: TRBJ2-1; v_gene: TRBV28; d_gene: NA; abundance: NA; CDR3nt: TGTGCCAGCAGTTTGCCACGCGGACTCAATGAGCAGTTCTTC; CDR3aa: CASSLPRGLNEQFF
j_gene: TRBJ2-2; v_gene: TRBV7-7; d_gene: TRBD1; abundance: once; CDR3nt: TGTGCTAGCAGCGTACGACAGGGGGCGGGCACCGGGGAGCTGTTTTTT; CDR3aa: CASSVRQGAGTGELFF
j_gene: TRBJ1-3; v_gene: TRBV29-1; d_gene: TRBD1; abundance: NA; CDR3nt: TGCAGCGTGGCGACAGGGTATAATGGAAACACCATATATTTT; CDR3aa: CSVATGYNGNTIYF
j_gene: TRBJ1-4; v_gene: TRBV28; d_gene: TRBD1; abundance: NA; CDR3nt: TGTGCCAGCAGTTCCCGGGACAGACAAAAAAAACTGTTTTTT; CDR3aa: CASSSRDRQKKLFF
j_gene: TRBJ1-2; v_gene: TRBV30; d_gene: NA; abundance: NA; CDR3nt: TGTGCCTGGAGTTTACCGGGACAAAGACCTAACTATGGCTACACCTTC; CDR3aa: CAWSLPGQRPNYGYTF